What follows are 27 T cell receptor beta chains derived from one specimen sequenced in a study of immune evolution from preneoplasia to lung adenocarcinoma. Using immunoSEQ multiplex PCR, the repertoire was profiled, and TCRdb retains in-frame clones only, with some absent. The table has about 14,000 clones, 85% seen once. Sequenced material: FFPE lung adenocarcinoma in situ tissue. The receptor source for this set is a donor of 70 years or more with lung adenocarcinoma.

V usage is TRBV11-3 and J usage is TRBJ2-5, with 8 bases lining up with TRBD1. The V segment lost 3 bases and the J segment 5 bases; nucleotides outside the gene matches: 2. CDR3 length: 13 amino acids. Germline CDR1 reads SGHNT; CDR2 reads YENEEA. The chain's CDR3 is CASSLGQEETQYF. In nucleotides, the CDR3 is TGTGCCAGCAGCTTGGGACAGGAGGAGACCCAGTACTTC.

The genes are TRBV18 and TRBJ2-7, with 9 bases fitting TRBD2. CDR1 is KGHSH, CDR2 LQKENI, per germline. The CDR3 is made up of 15 amino acids. Trimming cost V 6 bases and J 3 bases; bases outside gene matches: 9. The CDR3 DNA follows: TGTGCCAGCTCTTCGGGGGCTAGCGGGAACTACGAGCAGTACTTC. Protein sequence: CASSSGASGNYEQYF.

V is TRBV19 and J is TRBJ1-4; D uncertain. Germline V gene sequence: CDR1 LNHDA, CDR2 SQIVND (reference sequence). The CDR3 consists of 13 residues. V was pared by 10 bases and J by 5 bases, with 14 bases between. The CDR3 bases are TGTGCCACAAAGCAAGATACGAATGAAAAACTGTTTTTT. Amino acid sequence: CATKQDTNEKLFF.

The genes are TRBV28 and TRBJ1-4; TRBD1 agrees at 10 bases. The CDR3 runs to 15 residues. Looked up from germline, CDR1 is MDHEN and CDR2 is SYDVKM. Unmatched junction bases numbered 3, after V lost 2 bases and J lost 6 bases. As DNA, the CDR3 is TGTGCCAGCAGTTTAAGACAGGGGGCGTATGAAAAACTGTTTTTT. Residues: CASSLRQGAYEKLFF.

The rearrangement uses TRBV6-5 and TRBJ2-2; either TRBD1 or TRBD2 may fit D (5 bases each). In germline, CDR1 is MNHEY, CDR2 SVGAGI. This CDR3 comprises 14 residues. The V and J ends lost 2 bases and 7 bases respectively, with 11 bases between them. Here the CDR3 reads CASSYEWDGGELFF. Here the CDR3 DNA reads TGTGCCAGCAGTTACGAATGGGACGGCGGGGAGCTGTTTTTT.

This clone appeared once. The chain couples TRBV7-6 to TRBJ2-7, with D perhaps given as TRBD1 or TRBD2 (5 bases each). V lost 0 bases to trimming and J lost 4 bases, with 13 bases between them. Germline assignment: CDR1 SGHVS and CDR2 FNYEAQ. CDR3 length: 15 amino acids. CDR3 bases: TGTGCCAGCAGCTTAGCGCAGGGCAGAGGGTACGAGCAGTACTTC. Protein product: CASSLAQGRGYEQYF.

The chain uses TRBV28 and TRBJ1-1, with TRBD1 matching over 8 bases. V was pared by 7 bases and J by 3 bases, with 16 bases of the junction left unmatched. Germline CDR1 is MDHEN and CDR2 is SYDVKM. This CDR3 is 17 amino acids long. The CDR3 sequence: CASTSLGRGRGDTEAFF. Here the CDR3 DNA reads TGTGCCAGCACCTCCCTGGGCAGGGGGCGCGGGGACACTGAAGCTTTCTTT.

This clone was counted between two and nine times. This chain uses TRBV18 with TRBJ2-2; D unclear. This CDR3 has 13 residues. V shed 2 bases and J shed 4 bases, with 5 bases lying between them. The germline CDR1 and CDR2 sequences are KGHSH and LQKENI. CDR3 sequence (DNA): TGTGCCAGCTCACCAACAGTCACCGGGGAGCTGTTTTTT. As protein: CASSPTVTGELFF.

V usage is TRBV7-8 and J usage is TRBJ1-5; 10 bases align to TRBD1. Trimming took 2 bases from V and 4 from J; bases not matched to a gene: 5. The CDR3 is 16 residues long. Germline V gene sequence: CDR1 SGHVS, CDR2 FQNEAQ. The DNA of the CDR3 is TGTGCCAGCAGCTTACAACCGGGACAGGGGAATCAGCCCCAGCATTTT. As protein: CASSLQPGQGNQPQHF.

The chain links TRBV6-5 to TRBJ1-3; no definite D call. Deletions cut 9 bases from V and 0 bases from J, with 9 bases between. Germline V gene sequence: CDR1 MNHEY, CDR2 SVGAGI. The CDR3 is 13 residues long. The CDR3 region has the DNA TGTGCCAGACGAAGTAACTCTGGAAACACCATATATTTT. Its protein is CARRSNSGNTIYF.

This clone is labeled as medium-sized. The chain is built from TRBV7-9 and TRBJ1-2, with D tentatively TRBD1 (6 bases). The CDR3 runs to 12 residues. The germline V gene has CDR1 SEHNR and CDR2 FQNEAQ (reference sequence). Trimming cost V 10 bases and J 3 bases, with 12 bases left between them. The CDR3: CATRTEDYGYTF. The DNA for the CDR3 is TGTGCCACCCGGACAGAGGACTATGGCTACACCTTC.

The genes are TRBV5-6 and TRBJ1-4, with D maybe TRBD1 (6 bases). There are 14 residues in the CDR3. V was cut by 5 bases and J by 5 bases, with 13 bases left in between. Per the germline V gene, CDR1 is SGHDT and CDR2 is YYEEEE. CDR3 bases: TGTGCCAGCAGTGGGGGGGGGCCGAATGAAAAACTGTTTTTT. Protein sequence: CASSGGGPNEKLFF. Full variable domain (outside the CDR3, taken from reference TRBV5-6 and TRBJ1-4): DAGVTQSPTHLIKTRGQQVTLRCSPKSGHDTVSWYQQALGQGPQFIFQYYEEEERQRGNFPDRFSGHQFPNYSSELNVNALLLGDSALYLCASSGGGPNEKLFFGSGTQLSVL.

V and J are TRBV5-8 and TRBJ2-5; 13 nucleotides match TRBD2. V shed 4 bases, J shed 2 bases, and the junction held 5 bases outside the gene matches. This CDR3 spans 16 amino acids. The V gene's germline CDR1 is SGHTS and CDR2 YDEGEE. The DNA of the CDR3 is TGTGCCAGCAGCCCCGGGACTAGCGGGATACAAGAGACCCAGTACTTC. It is translated as CASSPGTSGIQETQYF. Drawing the rest from reference TRBV5-8 and TRBJ2-5, the complete variable domain is EAGVTQSPTHLIKTRGQQATLRCSPISGHTSVYWYQQALGLGLQFLLWYDEGEERNRGNFPPRFSGRQFPNYSSELNVNALELEDSALYLCASSPGTSGIQETQYFGPGTRLLVL.

This clone was seen only a few times. Other nucleotide sequences in the sample specify the same CDR3. The chain couples TRBV7-9 to TRBJ2-1; D is ambiguous. Trimming took 1 base from V and 5 from J, leaving 12 bases between them. The CDR3 runs to 15 residues. The germline CDR1 and CDR2 sequences are SEHNR and FQNEAQ (reference sequence). The CDR3 region is CASSLEVVPNNEQFF. DNA for the CDR3: TGTGCCAGCAGCTTAGAAGTCGTCCCTAACAATGAGCAGTTCTTC.

The chain links TRBV2 to TRBJ2-2; possibly TRBD1 for D (5 bases). Trimming left V 10 bases short and J 4 bases short, with 10 bases between. Germline loops: CDR1 SNHLY, CDR2 FYNNEI. CDR3 length equals 12 residues. The CDR3 DNA is TGTGCCACCGGTCAGGGCACCGGGGAGCTGTTTTTT. This codes for CATGQGTGELFF. Looking up the rest from reference TRBV2 and TRBJ2-2 gives the full variable domain: EPEVTQTPSHQVTQMGQEVILRCVPISNHLYFYWYRQILGQKVEFLVSFYNNEISEKSEIFDDQFSVERPDGSNFTLKIRSTKLEDSAMYFCATGQGTGELFFGEGSRLTVL.

The rearrangement links TRBV6-5 to TRBJ2-4; TRBD1 agrees at 10 bases. This CDR3 contains 14 residues. V lost 5 bases to trimming and J lost 7 bases; unmatched junction nucleotides: 5. Germline loops: CDR1 MNHEY, CDR2 SVGAGI. The DNA for the CDR3 is TGTGCCAGCAGTCTAGACAGGGGGCCCAACATTCAGTACTTC. Encoded protein: CASSLDRGPNIQYF.

This clone was seen only once. The chain carries TRBV28 and TRBJ2-7; perhaps TRBD2 as D (5 bases). V lost 7 bases and J lost 11, with 21 bases in between. The germline CDR1 and CDR2 sequences are MDHEN and SYDVKM. The CDR3 extends over 13 amino acids. CDR3 sequence reads: CASTYPGSGSKYF. CDR3 DNA: TGTGCCAGCACCTACCCGGGGTCGGGGTCGAAGTACTTC.

This clone was seen more than once but under ten times. V usage is TRBV6-4 and J usage is TRBJ2-1; 8 positions match TRBD2. CDR3 length: 15 residues. CDR1 and CDR2 from the germline V gene are MRHNA and SNTAGT. Unmatched junction bases numbered 9, after V lost 4 bases and J lost 7 bases. The CDR3 reads CASSAGGGESNEQFF. In nucleotides, the CDR3 is TGTGCCAGCAGTGCGGGAGGGGGGGAGTCTAATGAGCAGTTCTTC.

The V gene is TRBV13, the J gene TRBJ1-2; no clear D gene. V lost 6 bases and J 7 bases, leaving 12 bases between the germline ends. CDR3 size: 12 residues. The germline CDR1 and CDR2 sequences are PRHDT and FYEKMQ (reference sequence). In nucleotides, the CDR3 is TGTGCCAGCAGTTTACCAACTAGTGGCTACACCTTC. Translated, it gives CASSLPTSGYTF. Drawing the rest from reference TRBV13 and TRBJ1-2, the complete variable domain is AAGVIQSPRHLIKEKRETATLKCYPIPRHDTVYWYQQGPGQDPQFLISFYEKMQSDKGSIPDRFSAQQFSDYHSELNMSSLELGDSALYFCASSLPTSGYTFGSGTRLTVV.

The rearrangement links TRBV28 to TRBJ1-5; no reliable D call. Trimming cost V 1 base and J 0 bases, with 1 base left between them. CDR1 and CDR2 from the germline V gene are MDHEN and SYDVKM. The CDR3 sequence is 13 residues long. The CDR3 DNA is TGTGCCAGCAGTTTATCTAGCAATCAGCCCCAGCATTTT. Its translation is CASSLSSNQPQHF.

V gene TRBV5-4 combines with J gene TRBJ2-5, with TRBD2 identical over 11 bases. In germline, CDR1 is SGHNT, CDR2 YYREEE (reference sequence). This CDR3 spans 12 amino acids. The V gene end was trimmed by 4 bases and the J gene end by 10 bases; junction bases not matched to a gene: 3. Here the CDR3 reads CASSLLAGDQYF. CDR3 DNA sequence: TGTGCCAGCAGCCTACTAGCGGGAGACCAGTACTTC.

This sequence joins TRBV27 and TRBJ2-1; TRBD2 agrees at 7 bases. The ends lost 3 bases at V and 0 bases at J; junction bases unmatched: 5. Germline loops: CDR1 MNHEY, CDR2 SMNVEV (reference sequence). The CDR3 contains 16 residues. In DNA, the CDR3 is TGTGCCAGCAGTTTCCGGGGGGATAGCTCCTACAATGAGCAGTTCTTC. Translated: CASSFRGDSSYNEQFF.

The rearrangement joins TRBV5-6 to TRBJ1-2, with 8 bases that match TRBD1. The junction had 6 bases not matched to a gene; V was cut back by 2 bases and J by 3 bases. Germline V gene sequence: CDR1 SGHDT, CDR2 YYEEEE. CDR3 length: 15 residues. The CDR3 loop is CASSFLGTGDYGYTF. As DNA, the CDR3 is TGTGCCAGCAGCTTTCTCGGGACAGGCGACTATGGCTACACCTTC.

The rearrangement joins TRBV6-5 to TRBJ2-2; the D is unclear. The V and J ends lost 2 bases and 4 bases respectively, with 5 bases between them. The CDR3 is 13 residues long. Germline V gene lookup returns CDR1 MNHEY and CDR2 SVGAGI. CDR3 DNA sequence: TGTGCCAGCAGTTACGAGGCCACCGGGGAGCTGTTTTTT. Protein sequence: CASSYEATGELFF.

This chain joins TRBV20-1 and TRBJ2-5; D unresolved. Germline V gene lookup returns CDR1 DFQATT and CDR2 SNEGSKA (reference sequence). The CDR3 is made up of 11 amino acids. V lost 3 bases to trimming and J lost 2 bases, with 4 bases between them. DNA for the CDR3: TGCAGTGCTAGTCTTCAAGAGACCCAGTACTTC. This sequence encodes CSASLQETQYF.

V and J are TRBV16 and TRBJ1-1, with D uncertain. This CDR3 contains 16 residues. Germline V lookup: CDR1 KGHSY, CDR2 FQNENV. Trimming cost V 4 bases and J 1 base, with 16 bases left between them. The DNA of the CDR3 is TGTGCCAGCAGCCGTACCTCAGGCAAGTCGAACACTGAAGCTTTCTTT. The encoded protein is CASSRTSGKSNTEAFF. The complete variable domain, with remaining parts taken from reference TRBV16 and TRBJ1-1, reads GEEVAQTPKHLVRGEGQKAKLYCAPIKGHSYVFWYQQVLKNEFKFLISFQNENVFDETGMPKERFSAKCLPNSPCSLEIQATKLEDSAVYFCASSRTSGKSNTEAFFGQGTRLTVV.

This clone was seen more than once but under ten times. This chain joins TRBV9 and TRBJ2-2; TRBD2 might be the D (6 bases). V was clipped by 4 bases and J by 6 bases, with 19 bases between them. This CDR3 is 16 amino acids long. CDR1 SGDLS and CDR2 YYNGEE come from the germline V gene. CDR3 amino acids: CASSPQPGAEAGELFF. The CDR3, as DNA: TGTGCCAGCAGCCCCCAACCGGGAGCGGAGGCCGGGGAGCTGTTTTTT.